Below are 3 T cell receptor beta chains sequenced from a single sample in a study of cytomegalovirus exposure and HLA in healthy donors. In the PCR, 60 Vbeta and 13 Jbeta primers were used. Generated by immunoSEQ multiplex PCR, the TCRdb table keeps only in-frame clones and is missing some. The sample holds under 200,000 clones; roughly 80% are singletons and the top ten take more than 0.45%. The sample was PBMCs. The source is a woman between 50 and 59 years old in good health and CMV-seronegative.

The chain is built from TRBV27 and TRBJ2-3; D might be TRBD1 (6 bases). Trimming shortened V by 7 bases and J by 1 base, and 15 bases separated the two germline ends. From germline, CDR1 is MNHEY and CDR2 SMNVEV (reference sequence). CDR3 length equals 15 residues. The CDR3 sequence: CASNHRGGGTDTQYF. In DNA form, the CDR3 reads TGTGCCAGCAATCACCGAGGGGGAGGCACAGATACGCAGTATTTT.

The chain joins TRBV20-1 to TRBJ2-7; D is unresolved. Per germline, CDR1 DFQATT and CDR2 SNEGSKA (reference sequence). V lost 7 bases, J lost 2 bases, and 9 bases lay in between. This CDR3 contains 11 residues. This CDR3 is CSVAQTYEQYF. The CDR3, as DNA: TGCAGTGTGGCTCAGACCTACGAGCAGTACTTC.

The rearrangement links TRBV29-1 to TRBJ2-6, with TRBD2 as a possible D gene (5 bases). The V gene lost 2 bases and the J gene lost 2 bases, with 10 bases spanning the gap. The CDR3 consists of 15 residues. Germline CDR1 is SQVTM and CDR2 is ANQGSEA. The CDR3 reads CSVEILRAGANVLTF. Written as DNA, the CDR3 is TGCAGCGTTGAAATTTTGAGGGCTGGGGCCAACGTCCTGACTTTC.